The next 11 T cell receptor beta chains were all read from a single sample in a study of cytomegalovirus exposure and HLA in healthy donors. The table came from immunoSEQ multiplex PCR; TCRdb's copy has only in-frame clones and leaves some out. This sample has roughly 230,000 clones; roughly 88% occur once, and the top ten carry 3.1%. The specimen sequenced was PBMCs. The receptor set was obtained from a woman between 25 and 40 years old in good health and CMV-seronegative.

This CDR3 is CASSAHNEQFF. DNA for the CDR3: TGTGCCAGCAGCGCGCACAATGAGCAGTTCTTC. The chain recombines TRBV9 with TRBJ2-1; D unclear. The V and J ends lost 3 bases and 5 bases respectively, with 3 bases between them. The CDR3 length is 11 residues. CDR1 and CDR2 (germline): SGDLS, YYNGEE.

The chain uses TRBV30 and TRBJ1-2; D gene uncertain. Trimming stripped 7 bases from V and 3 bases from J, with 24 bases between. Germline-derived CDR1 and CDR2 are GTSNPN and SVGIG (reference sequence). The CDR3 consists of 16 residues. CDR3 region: CAFNRLISWYDYGYTF. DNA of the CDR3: TGTGCCTTTAATCGACTTATATCCTGGTATGACTATGGCTACACCTTC.

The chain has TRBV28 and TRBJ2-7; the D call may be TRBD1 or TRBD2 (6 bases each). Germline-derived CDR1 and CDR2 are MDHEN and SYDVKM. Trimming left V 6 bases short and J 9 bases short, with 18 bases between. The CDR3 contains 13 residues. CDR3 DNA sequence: TGTGCCAGCAGATCGACTAGACTACAGGGGCAGTACTTC. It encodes CASRSTRLQGQYF.

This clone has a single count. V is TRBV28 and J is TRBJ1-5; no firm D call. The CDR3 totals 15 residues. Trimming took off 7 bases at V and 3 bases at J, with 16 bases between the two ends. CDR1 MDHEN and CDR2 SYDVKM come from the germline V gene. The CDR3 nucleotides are TGTGCCAGCAAACGGCAGCCGACGCCCAATCAGCCCCAGCATTTT. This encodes CASKRQPTPNQPQHF.

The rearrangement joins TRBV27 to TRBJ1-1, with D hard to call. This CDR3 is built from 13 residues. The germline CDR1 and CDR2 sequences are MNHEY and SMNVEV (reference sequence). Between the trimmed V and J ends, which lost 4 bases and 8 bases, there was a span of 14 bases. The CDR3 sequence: CASSYSPNYEAFF. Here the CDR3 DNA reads TGTGCCAGCAGTTACAGCCCAAACTACGAAGCTTTCTTT.

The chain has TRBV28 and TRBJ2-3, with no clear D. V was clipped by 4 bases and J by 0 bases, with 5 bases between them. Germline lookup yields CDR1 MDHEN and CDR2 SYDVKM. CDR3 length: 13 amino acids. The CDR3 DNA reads TGTGCCAGCAGTTCGGCTAGCACAGATACGCAGTATTTT. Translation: CASSSASTDTQYF. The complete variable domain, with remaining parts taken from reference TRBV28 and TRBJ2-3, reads DVKVTQSSRYLVKRTGEKVFLECVQDMDHENMFWYRQDPGLGLRLIYFSYDVKMKEKGDIPEGYSVSREKKERFSLILESASTNQTSMYLCASSSASTDTQYFGPGTRLTVL.

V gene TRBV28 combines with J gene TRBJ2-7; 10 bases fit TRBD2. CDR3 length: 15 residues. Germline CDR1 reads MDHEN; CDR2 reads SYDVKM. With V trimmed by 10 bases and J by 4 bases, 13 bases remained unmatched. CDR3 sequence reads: CATLESPSGRYEQYF. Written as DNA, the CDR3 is TGTGCCACCCTAGAGTCCCCTAGCGGGAGATACGAGCAGTACTTC.

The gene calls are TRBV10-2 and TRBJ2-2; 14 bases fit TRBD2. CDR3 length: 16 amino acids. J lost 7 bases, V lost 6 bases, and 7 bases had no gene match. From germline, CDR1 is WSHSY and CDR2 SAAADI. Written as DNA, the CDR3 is TGCGCCAGCAGGGCGGGACTAGCGGGAGTAGACGGGGAGCTGTTTTTT. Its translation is CASRAGLAGVDGELFF.

The CDR3 reads CASSLVLGRETQYF. In DNA form, the CDR3 reads TGTGCCAGCAGCTTGGTTCTCGGGCGGGAGACCCAGTACTTC. The chain has TRBV5-6 and TRBJ2-5; no definite D call. This CDR3 contains 14 residues. Germline CDR1 SGHDT, CDR2 YYEEEE. V dropped 0 bases and J dropped 5 bases, with 11 bases sitting between them.

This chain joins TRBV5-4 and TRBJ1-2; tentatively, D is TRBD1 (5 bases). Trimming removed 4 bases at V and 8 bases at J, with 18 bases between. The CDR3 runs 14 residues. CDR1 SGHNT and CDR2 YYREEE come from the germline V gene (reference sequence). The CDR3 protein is CASSAGGALSGYTF. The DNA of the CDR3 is TGTGCCAGCAGCGCGGGAGGGGCGCTTAGCGGCTACACCTTC.

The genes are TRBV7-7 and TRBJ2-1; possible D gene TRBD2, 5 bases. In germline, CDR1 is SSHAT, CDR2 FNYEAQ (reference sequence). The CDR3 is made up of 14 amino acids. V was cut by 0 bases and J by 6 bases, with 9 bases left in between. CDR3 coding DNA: TGTGCCAGCAGCTTAGCGGGAGTATCCAATGAGCAGTTCTTC. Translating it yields CASSLAGVSNEQFF.